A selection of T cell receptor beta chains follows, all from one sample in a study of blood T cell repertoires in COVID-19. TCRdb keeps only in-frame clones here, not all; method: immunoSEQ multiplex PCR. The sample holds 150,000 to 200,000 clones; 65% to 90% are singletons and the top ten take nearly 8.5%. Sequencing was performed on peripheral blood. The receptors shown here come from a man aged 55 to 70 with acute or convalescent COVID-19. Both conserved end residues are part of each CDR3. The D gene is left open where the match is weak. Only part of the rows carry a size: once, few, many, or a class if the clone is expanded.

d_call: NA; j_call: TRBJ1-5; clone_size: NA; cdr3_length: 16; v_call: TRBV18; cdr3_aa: CASSPDSVFGNQPQHF; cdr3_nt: TGTGCCAGCTCCCCCGACAGCGTGTTCGGCAATCAGCCCCAGCATTTT
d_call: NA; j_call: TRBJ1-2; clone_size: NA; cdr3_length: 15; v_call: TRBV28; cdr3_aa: CASSLPPGDGYGYTF; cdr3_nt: TGTGCCAGCAGCCTACCCCCCGGGGATGGCTATGGCTACACCTTC
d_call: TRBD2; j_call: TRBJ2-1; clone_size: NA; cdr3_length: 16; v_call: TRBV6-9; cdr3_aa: CASSWLAGSSYNEQFF; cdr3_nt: TGTGCCAGCAGTTGGTTAGCGGGAAGCTCCTACAATGAGCAGTTCTTC
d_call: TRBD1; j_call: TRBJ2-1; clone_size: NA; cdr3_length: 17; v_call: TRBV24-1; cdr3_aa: CATSDQGQGSSYNEQFF; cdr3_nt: TGTGCCACCAGTGATCAAGGACAGGGGAGCTCCTACAATGAGCAGTTCTTC
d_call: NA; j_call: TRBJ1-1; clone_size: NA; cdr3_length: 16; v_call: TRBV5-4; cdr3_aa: CASSLRGAGRNTEAFF; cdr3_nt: TGTGCCAGCAGCCTCCGGGGGGCAGGACGGAACACTGAAGCTTTCTTT
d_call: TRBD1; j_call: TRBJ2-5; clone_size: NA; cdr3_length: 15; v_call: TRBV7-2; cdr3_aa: CASSLFVGQQETQYF; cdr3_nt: TGTGCCAGCAGCTTATTCGTGGGACAGCAAGAGACCCAGTACTTC
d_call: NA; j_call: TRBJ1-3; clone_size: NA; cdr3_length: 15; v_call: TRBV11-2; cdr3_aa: CASSLGQPSGNTIYF; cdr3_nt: TGTGCCAGCAGCTTAGGACAACCCTCTGGAAACACCATATATTTT
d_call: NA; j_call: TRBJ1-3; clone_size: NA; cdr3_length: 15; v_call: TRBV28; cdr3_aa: CASSITQGYGNTIYF; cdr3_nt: TGTGCCAGCAGTATAACCCAGGGTTATGGAAACACCATATATTTT
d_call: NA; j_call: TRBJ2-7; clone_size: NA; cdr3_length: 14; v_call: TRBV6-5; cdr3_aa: CASSRAGSPYEQYF; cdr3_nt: TGTGCCAGCAGTCGAGCCGGGTCCCCCTACGAGCAGTACTTC
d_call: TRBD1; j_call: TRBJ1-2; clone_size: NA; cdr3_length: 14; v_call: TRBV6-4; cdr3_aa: CASSDPGQVWGYTF; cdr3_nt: TGTGCCAGCAGTGACCCGGGACAGGTCTGGGGCTACACCTTC
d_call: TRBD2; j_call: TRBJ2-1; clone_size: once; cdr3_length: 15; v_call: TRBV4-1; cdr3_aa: CASSQLAGTLYEQFF; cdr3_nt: TGCGCCAGCAGCCAACTAGCGGGAACATTGTATGAGCAGTTCTTC